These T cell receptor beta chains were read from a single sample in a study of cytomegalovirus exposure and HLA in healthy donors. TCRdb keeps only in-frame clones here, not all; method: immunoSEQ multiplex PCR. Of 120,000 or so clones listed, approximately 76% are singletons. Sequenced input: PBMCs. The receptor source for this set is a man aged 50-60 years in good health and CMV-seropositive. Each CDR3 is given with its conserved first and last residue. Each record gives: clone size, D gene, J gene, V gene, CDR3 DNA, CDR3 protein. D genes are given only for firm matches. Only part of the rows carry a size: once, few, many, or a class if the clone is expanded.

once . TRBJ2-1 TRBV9 TGTGCCAGCAGCGTCGCAGCGGGCTCCTACAATGAGCAGTTCTTC CASSVAAGSYNEQFF
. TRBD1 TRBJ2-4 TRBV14 TGTGCCAGCAGCCAAGAGGGACAGGGTATAGCCAAAAACATTCAGTACTTC CASSQEGQGIAKNIQYF
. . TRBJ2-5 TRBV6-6 TGTGCCAGTAATTTCGAGCAAGGGGGGGGCCAAGAGACCCAGTACTTC CASNFEQGGGQETQYF
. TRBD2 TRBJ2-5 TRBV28 TGTGCCAGCAGTTTATCAAGTGGGGGACTACAAGAGACCCAGTACTTC CASSLSSGGLQETQYF
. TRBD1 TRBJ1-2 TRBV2 TGTGCCAGCAGTCCCGGACAGGGTGAGAGGTGGGGCTACACCTTC CASSPGQGERWGYTF
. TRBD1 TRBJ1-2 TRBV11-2 TGTGCCAGCAGCTTATTAAGGGGGCCAGGTCGTGGCTACACCTTC CASSLLRGPGRGYTF
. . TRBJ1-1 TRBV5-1 TGCGCCAGCAGCTTGACAGCCATGAACACTGAAGCTTTCTTT CASSLTAMNTEAFF
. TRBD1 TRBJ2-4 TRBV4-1 TGCGCCAGCAGCCATTCCGGGACAGGGGTAGCCAAAAACATTCAGTACTTC CASSHSGTGVAKNIQYF
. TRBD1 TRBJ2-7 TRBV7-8 TGTGCCAGCAGCTTAGAGGGGGGACAGGGGGCTTACGAGCAGTACTTC CASSLEGGQGAYEQYF
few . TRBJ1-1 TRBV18 TGTGCCAGCTCACCCGGGGTTGAAGCTTTCTTT CASSPGVEAFF
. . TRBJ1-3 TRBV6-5 TGTGCCAGCGGATCCCGGGGGGAGGGCACCATATATTTT CASGSRGEGTIYF
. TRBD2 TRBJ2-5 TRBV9 TGTGCCAGCAGCGTTGAGCGGGAAGAGGGGGAGACCCAGTACTTC CASSVEREEGETQYF
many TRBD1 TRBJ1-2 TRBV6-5 TGTGCCAGCAGTTACCAGGGGGCGCTTGGCTACACCTTC CASSYQGALGYTF